The T cell receptor beta chain described here comes from a study of cytomegalovirus exposure and HLA in healthy donors. Study details: From HLA-typed donors, an early data release held approximately 85 million unique TCRs.

CDR3 length equals 13 residues. Germline loops: CDR1 SGHRS, CDR2 YFSETQ. Losses at the gene ends were 7 bases for V and 10 bases for J; bases not matched to a gene: 10. Turning to this clone: Its antigen is not known.

The PCR was carried out with 60 Vbeta primers and 13 Jbeta primers. Libraries were prepared by immunoSEQ multiplex PCR; TCRdb keeps only in-frame clonotypes and omits some of them. The repertoire has about 110,000 clones, 73% of them found once; the top ten carry 8.4%. Study results and caveats: A later analysis linked a missense DCLRE1C variant to TCR beta V- and J-gene trimming. The authors assumed roughly uniform sequencing depth across donors for presence/absence analyses.

The clonotype comes from a man aged 40-49 years in good health and CMV-seronegative. The chain carries TRBV5-1 and TRBJ1-1, with 10 bases lining up with TRBD1. Sequenced: PBMCs. The CDR3 here is CASFGQGGWRAFF. CDR3 DNA sequence: TGCGCCAGCTTCGGACAGGGGGGGTGGCGAGCTTTCTTT.